This T cell receptor (beta chain) was found in a study of blood T cell repertoires in COVID-19. Study-level information: Acute-phase and convalescent COVID-19 samples originated in the United States, Italy and Spain. The cDNA or gDNA used as material had been derived from T cells, B-cell-depleted T cells, or PBMCs.

Original data processing: Amplification of reference gene primers provided the estimated nucleated cell counts. Sequencing was performed with immunoSEQ multiplex PCR; in TCRdb, only in-frame clones are kept and a portion is missing. D and trimming were read from the DNA, whereas the V and J calls and clone size are those reported in that table. The sample lists some 450,000 clones, roughly 90% occurring once. This CDR3 has 15 residues. V lost 5 bases, J lost 1 base, and 4 bases stayed unmatched. Germline CDR1 reads SGHNT; CDR2 reads YENEEA. The material sequenced was peripheral blood. V usage is TRBV11-3 and J usage is TRBJ2-7; 11 bases align to TRBD2. This clonotype originated in a young man with COVID-19, enrolled during active disease. Here the CDR3 DNA reads TGTGCCAGCAGCCGGACTAGCGGGCGGTCCTACGAGCAGTACTTC. It yields the protein CASSRTSGRSYEQYF. Using reference TRBV11-3 and TRBJ2-7 for the parts outside the CDR3, the full variable domain is EAGVVQSPRYKIIEKKQPVAFWCNPISGHNTLYWYLQNLGQGPELLIRYENEEAVDDSQLPKDRFSAERLKGVDSTLKIQPAELGDSAVYLCASSRTSGRSYEQYFGPGTRLTVT.